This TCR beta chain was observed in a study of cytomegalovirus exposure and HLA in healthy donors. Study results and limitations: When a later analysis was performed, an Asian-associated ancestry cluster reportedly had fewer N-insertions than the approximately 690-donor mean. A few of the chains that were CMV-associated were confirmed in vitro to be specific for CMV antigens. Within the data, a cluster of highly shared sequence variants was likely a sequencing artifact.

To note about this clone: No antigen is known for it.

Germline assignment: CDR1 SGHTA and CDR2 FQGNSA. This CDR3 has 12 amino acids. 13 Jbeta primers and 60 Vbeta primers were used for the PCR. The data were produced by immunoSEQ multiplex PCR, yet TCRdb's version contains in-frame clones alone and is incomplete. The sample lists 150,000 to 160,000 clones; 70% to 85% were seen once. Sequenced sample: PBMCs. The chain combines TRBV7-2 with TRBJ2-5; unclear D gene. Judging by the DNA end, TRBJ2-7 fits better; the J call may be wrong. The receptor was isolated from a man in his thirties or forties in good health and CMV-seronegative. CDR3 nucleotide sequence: TGTGCCAGCAGTTCCACGCCCTACGAGCAGTACTTC. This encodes CASSSTPYEQYF.